This T cell receptor beta chain was sequenced for a study of T-cell reconstitution after alpha-beta-depleted transplantation in children. Researchers prepared the TCRbeta library using unique molecular identifiers, the study reports. In TCRdb, the PCR reads were re-called with MiXCR into one record per CDR3 protein. The sample consists of over 450,000 distinct CDR3 sequences, under 12% of them appearing once. This CDR3 has 14 residues. V was clipped by 5 bases and J by 1 base; unmatched bases: 7. Germline-derived CDR1 and CDR2 are SQVTM and ANQGSEA. This clonotype was recorded many times. Its matching antigen is unknown. Overall study results and limits: About two months after transplant, alpha-beta T cells reportedly came from several hundred expanded graft clones. From newly produced T cells came most of the T-cell counts and diversity one year after transplant. There were some patients whose high TCRbeta diversity at day 60 came from surviving recipient T cells and thymic progenitors.

The clonotype was recovered from a child younger than 10 with inherited bone marrow failure, due to receive a stem cell transplant. The chain recombines TRBV29-1 with TRBJ1-2, with 7 bases fitting TRBD1. Here the sequenced sample was PBMCs, taken before TCRalphabeta/CD19-depleted stem cell transplant. CDR3 protein: CSVSGDSYNYGYTF. The CDR3 bases are TGCAGCGTTTCAGGGGACAGCTATAACTATGGCTACACCTTC.